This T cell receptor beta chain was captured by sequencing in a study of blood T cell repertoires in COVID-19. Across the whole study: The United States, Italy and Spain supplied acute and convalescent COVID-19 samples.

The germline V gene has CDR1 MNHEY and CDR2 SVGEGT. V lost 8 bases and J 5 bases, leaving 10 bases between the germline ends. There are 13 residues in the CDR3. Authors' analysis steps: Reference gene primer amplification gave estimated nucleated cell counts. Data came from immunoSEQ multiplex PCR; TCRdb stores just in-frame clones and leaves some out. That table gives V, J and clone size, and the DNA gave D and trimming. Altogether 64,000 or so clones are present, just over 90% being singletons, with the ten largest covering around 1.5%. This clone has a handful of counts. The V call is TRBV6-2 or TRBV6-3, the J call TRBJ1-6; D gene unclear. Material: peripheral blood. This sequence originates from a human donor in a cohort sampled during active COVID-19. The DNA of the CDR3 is TGTGCCAGCCGTTTCAGCGATAATTCACCCCTCCACTTT. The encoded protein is CASRFSDNSPLHF.